Below are 8 T cell receptor beta chains sequenced from a single sample in a study of T-cell memory formation after mild COVID-19. In TCRdb, the 5' RACE reads were re-called with MiXCR into one record per CDR3 protein. This sample has around 260,000 distinct CDR3 sequences; roughly 17% occur once, and the top ten carry roughly 20%. Sequences were obtained from PBMCs or a T cell subset sorted from them (not recorded which). All receptors derive from a man aged 18 to 30 who had mild COVID-19 (a few samples of this study predate the infection). Cell type and time point are not known.

This clonotype was observed many times. This sequence joins TRBV4-1 and TRBJ2-1; the match to TRBD2 covers 7 bases. This CDR3 is built from 15 residues. Germline loops: CDR1 MGHRA, CDR2 YSYEKL. With 1 base clipped from V and 6 bases from J, the junction kept 6 bases outside the gene matches. The CDR3 here is CASSQGRGVSNEQFF. In DNA, the CDR3 is TGCGCCAGCAGCCAAGGACGGGGGGTGAGCAATGAGCAGTTCTTC.

The CDR3 loop is CSAERRDIQYF. The DNA of the CDR3 is TGCAGTGCGGAACGTAGGGACATTCAGTACTTC. The chain uses TRBV20-1 and TRBJ2-4; no clear D. The germline V gene encodes CDR1 DFQATT and CDR2 SNEGSKA (reference sequence). V was pared by 6 bases and J by 8 bases, with 11 bases between. There are 11 residues in the CDR3.

The chain uses TRBV7-3 and TRBJ2-5; possibly TRBD1 for D (6 bases). Trimming left V 0 bases short and J 5 bases short, with 13 bases between. CDR1 is SGHTA and CDR2 is FQGTGA in the germline V gene. The CDR3 extends over 15 amino acids. The CDR3 sequence: CASSLTGARAETQYF. DNA for the CDR3: TGTGCCAGCAGCTTAACGGGGGCCAGGGCTGAGACCCAGTACTTC.

There are many counts of this clonotype. The chain uses TRBV6-5 and TRBJ1-5; a possible D gene is TRBD1 (5 bases). Germline V gene data show CDR1 as MNHEY and CDR2 as SVGAGI. V lost 6 bases, J lost 4 bases, and 10 bases lay in between. The CDR3 length is 13 residues. DNA for the CDR3: TGTGCCAGCAGAATGACAGAAAATCAGCCCCAGCATTTT. Amino acids: CASRMTENQPQHF.

The sample holds a few counts of this clonotype. The J gene is TRBJ2-7, the V gene TRBV29-1; D remains ambiguous. The length of the CDR3 is 13 residues. V was cut by 1 base and J by 6 bases, with 13 bases left in between. CDR1 is SQVTM and CDR2 is ANQGSEA in the germline V gene. CDR3 sequence: CSVEVPSPGEQYF. The DNA of the CDR3 is TGCAGCGTTGAAGTCCCCTCCCCGGGCGAGCAGTACTTC.

This clonotype was detected a few times. The chain recombines TRBV5-1 with TRBJ2-1, with 7 positions matching TRBD1. The germline gives CDR1 SGHRS, CDR2 YFSETQ. Losses at the gene ends were 1 base for V and 8 bases for J; bases not matched to a gene: 15. This CDR3 is built from 17 residues. CDR3 nucleotides: TGCGCCAGCAGCTTGAGAAATCCCCCAGGGGGTACGGATGAGCAGTTCTTC. Its protein product is CASSLRNPPGGTDEQFF.

This clonotype was observed many times. The V call is TRBV12-3 or TRBV12-4, the J call TRBJ1-5; 8 bases align to TRBD1. This CDR3 comprises 15 residues. Trimming at V came to 6 bases and at J to 2 bases, leaving 6 bases not matched to a gene. The CDR3 loop reads CASRAQGGGNQPQHF. Here the CDR3 DNA reads TGTGCCAGCAGGGCACAGGGGGGCGGCAATCAGCCCCAGCATTTT.

This clonotype was observed a few times. V and J are TRBV27 and TRBJ2-7, with D unclear. V was cut by 8 bases and J by 4 bases, with 15 bases left in between. CDR1 MNHEY and CDR2 SMNVEV come from the germline V gene (reference sequence). The CDR3 totals 13 residues. The CDR3 here is CASGSWAYYEQYF. As DNA, the CDR3 is TGTGCCAGCGGCAGTTGGGCTTATTACGAGCAGTACTTC.